This note documents a single T cell receptor beta chain sequence. What it binds is not known. This entry is derived from a study of graft-versus-host responses after intestinal transplantation. Measured with immunoSEQ multiplex PCR; TCRdb has only the in-frame clones, and not every one. The sample shows just under 50,000 clones, roughly 83% of them seen only once. The TCR comes from a human donor who was the organ donor for an intestinal transplant. The sequences come from unstimulated CD4+ T cells sorted from spleen or lymph node cells, collected before transplant.

This chain's CDR3 is CASSLVGTSGFGETQYF. In DNA, the CDR3 is TGTGCCAGCAGCTTAGTGGGGACTAGCGGGTTTGGGGAGACCCAGTACTTC. V and J are TRBV7-2 and TRBJ2-5; the match to TRBD2 covers 12 bases. The V gene end was trimmed by 1 base and the J gene end by 5 bases; junction bases not matched to a gene: 8. The CDR3 has 17 residues. Germline V gene data show CDR1 as SGHTA and CDR2 as FQGNSA.